The entry that follows covers one T cell receptor (beta chain) sequence. What it binds is unknown. Clones were sequenced by immunoSEQ multiplex PCR, and TCRdb holds only the in-frame ones, with some missing. The sample carries about 80,000 clones, around 93% recorded once. The CDR3 has 15 residues. Germline-derived CDR1 and CDR2 are MNHEY and SMNVEV (reference sequence). V dropped 3 bases and J dropped 3 bases, with 12 bases sitting between them. The record originates from a study of siplizumab effects on memory and regulatory T cells. Study-level points and caveats: It seemed that naive T cells were more diverse than memory cells and were major contributors to the alloresponse.

Sequenced sample: CD8+ T cells sorted from blood. The source is a human donor in good health. The gene calls are TRBV27 and TRBJ2-1; the D gene is possibly TRBD2 (5 bases). The chain's CDR3 is CASSFSGSNYNEQFF. The CDR3 DNA reads TGTGCCAGCAGTTTTTCGGGGAGTAACTACAATGAGCAGTTCTTC.